This TCR beta chain was recorded in a study of identical twins. General study results and limits: Insertions were reduced in abundant cord blood beta clonotypes but not in memory repertoires.

Template switching created a universal primer site, and the cDNA included unique molecular identifiers. TCRdb re-analysed the 5' RACE reads in MiXCR, keeping a single row per CDR3 protein. The repertoire has approximately 500,000 distinct CDR3 sequences, approximately 14% of them found once; the top ten carry more than 0.4%. There are many counts of this clonotype. Its antigen is undetermined. V was shortened by 4 bases and J by 15 bases, with 20 bases between the two germline ends. This CDR3 spans 13 amino acids. The V gene's germline CDR1 is SGHRS and CDR2 YFSETQ. The sample was also reused in another study, on yellow fever vaccine responses in identical twins.

The J gene is TRBJ2-1, the V gene TRBV5-1, with D possibly called TRBD1 or TRBD2 (5 bases each). Sequenced: CD4+ T cells sorted from blood. The TCR comes from a woman under 30 in good health. As DNA, the CDR3 is TGCGCCAGCAGCGTGGGCGATCAGGGACCGTGGTTCTTC. It codes for CASSVGDQGPWFF.